Below are 2 T cell receptor beta chains sequenced from a single sample in a study of monozygotic twins with inflammatory bowel disease. TCRdb processed the 5' RACE reads again and assigns one entry to each CDR3 protein, with no DNA. The clone table shows around 100,000 distinct CDR3 sequences, with the ten largest holding roughly 1.9%. Sample: blood. All receptors come from a human donor with ulcerative colitis or Crohn's disease, or a healthy co-twin of an affected twin (not recorded which).

The genes are TRBV7-6 and TRBJ2-1; TCRdb outputs TRBD1, but without DNA this stays unchecked. CDR1 is SGHVS, CDR2 FNYEAQ, per germline. The CDR3 has 13 residues. The CDR3 sequence is CASSLQGYNEQFF.

V and J are TRBV20-1 and TRBJ2-7. CDR3 length: 13 residues. CDR1 and CDR2 from the germline V gene are DFQATT and SNEGSKA (reference sequence). The CDR3 loop is CSGLHQNTYEQYF.